The 21 T cell receptor beta chains given below trace back to one sample, sequenced in a study of cytotoxic CD8 clonotypes in ibrutinib-treated CLL. Assay: immunoSEQ multiplex PCR; the TCRdb copy retains only in-frame clones and omits some. The data hold more than 200,000 clones, with around 70% observed a single time. Sequenced here: PBMCs, sampled after 24 months of ibrutinib treatment. The source of these receptors is a human donor with chronic lymphocytic leukemia.

The J gene is TRBJ1-2, the V gene TRBV6-5, with D tentatively TRBD1 (5 bases). The CDR3 runs 14 residues. V lost 0 bases and J 4 bases, leaving 9 bases between the germline ends. Looked up from germline, CDR1 is MNHEY and CDR2 is SVGAGI. The CDR3 loop reads CASSYSPGTYGYTF. CDR3 nucleotides: TGTGCCAGCAGTTACTCGCCCGGGACCTATGGCTACACCTTC.

The V and J genes are TRBV7-2 and TRBJ2-7, with 8 bases lining up with TRBD1. Germline lookup yields CDR1 SGHTA and CDR2 FQGNSA. The CDR3 totals 14 residues. Germline trimming cut 5 bases from V and 0 bases from J; bases unmatched to any gene: 3. As DNA, the CDR3 is TGTGCCAGCAGCGGACAGGGACTCTCCTACGAGCAGTACTTC. This codes for CASSGQGLSYEQYF.

This sequence joins TRBV9 and TRBJ2-3, with D perhaps matching TRBD1 (6 bases). Germline CDR1 and CDR2: SGDLS and YYNGEE. The CDR3 loop spans 15 amino acids. The germline V and J ends were trimmed by 0 bases and 2 bases, with 10 bases remaining between them. The CDR3 spells CASSVEGVYTDTQYF. The DNA for the CDR3 is TGTGCCAGCAGCGTAGAGGGGGTTTACACAGATACGCAGTATTTT.

This clone appeared a few times. The chain links TRBV18 to TRBJ1-5, with a possible D match to TRBD1 (5 bases). The germline V gene has CDR1 KGHSH and CDR2 LQKENI. Trimming stripped 2 bases from V and 3 bases from J, with 11 bases between. The CDR3 spans 15 residues. CDR3 sequence reads: CASSPEGPYNQPQHF. CDR3 DNA sequence: TGTGCCAGCTCACCAGAGGGACCTTACAATCAGCCCCAGCATTTT.

This clone was seen a handful of times. The chain joins TRBV2 to TRBJ2-7; D is unresolved. Germline assignment: CDR1 SNHLY and CDR2 FYNNEI. Trimming removed 3 bases at V and 2 bases at J, with 8 bases between. The CDR3 length is 13 residues. The CDR3 loop reads CASSEGSTYEQYF. Here the CDR3 DNA reads TGTGCCAGCAGTGAGGGCAGTACCTACGAGCAGTACTTC.

This clone was seen a few times. Mismatch with germline at one junction end may stem from a read error. The V gene is TRBV15, the J gene TRBJ2-3; 7 nucleotides line up with TRBD1. This CDR3 contains 13 residues. Looked up from germline, CDR1 is LNHNV and CDR2 is YYDKDF (reference sequence). The CDR3: CATSVGGTDTQYF. Here the CDR3 DNA reads TGTGCCACCTCAGTAGGGGGCACGGATACGCAGTATTTT.

This clone has a handful of counts. This rearrangement joins TRBV29-1 to TRBJ2-1, with 8 bases lining up with TRBD1. CDR3 length equals 17 residues. The germline gives CDR1 SQVTM, CDR2 ANQGSEA. The V gene end was trimmed by 7 bases and the J gene end by 4 bases; junction bases not matched to a gene: 18. CDR3 amino acids: CSAGWTGPNGGYNEQFF. CDR3 sequence (DNA): TGCAGCGCTGGCTGGACAGGGCCTAACGGGGGATACAATGAGCAGTTCTTC.

V and J are TRBV11-2 and TRBJ2-5, with a weak D call TRBD2 (5 bases). Germline V lookup: CDR1 SGHAT, CDR2 FQNNGV. The germline V and J ends were trimmed by 5 bases and 2 bases, with 12 bases remaining between them. The CDR3 totals 14 residues. Here the CDR3 DNA reads TGTGCCAGCAGCGGCGGACTCAAACAAGAGACCCAGTACTTC. Its protein is CASSGGLKQETQYF. Variable domain in full (rest from reference TRBV11-2 and TRBJ2-5): EAGVAQSPRYKIIEKRQSVAFWCNPISGHATLYWYQQILGQGPKLLIQFQNNGVVDDSQLPKDRFSAERLKGVDSTLKIQPAKLEDSAVYLCASSGGLKQETQYFGPGTRLLVL.

The chain employs TRBV7-2 and TRBJ2-7; 7 nucleotides agree with TRBD2. Germline CDR1 SGHTA, CDR2 FQGNSA. V was clipped by 1 base and J by 3 bases; unmatched bases: 9. The CDR3 consists of 16 residues. The CDR3 region is CASSLGMLADNYEQYF. CDR3 sequence (DNA): TGTGCCAGCAGCTTAGGGATGCTAGCGGATAACTACGAGCAGTACTTC.

V gene TRBV25-1 combines with J gene TRBJ2-1; D gene ambiguous. The CDR3 is made up of 12 amino acids. Germline loops: CDR1 MGHDK, CDR2 SYGVNS. V was cut by 8 bases and J by 3 bases, with 8 bases left in between. The CDR3 DNA reads TGTGCCAGCGGCAGTTTCTACAATGAGCAGTTCTTC. It codes for CASGSFYNEQFF.

This clone was recorded a few times. The chain joins TRBV7-2 to TRBJ2-7, with D tentatively TRBD1 or TRBD2 (5 bases each). The CDR3 runs to 12 residues. Germline V CDR1 and CDR2: SGHTA, FQGNSA. V gave up 5 bases and J gave up 12 bases, with 17 bases separating them. DNA of the CDR3: TGTGCCAGCAGCATCGGACTGGGGCCGGGGTACTTC. As protein: CASSIGLGPGYF.

The chain has TRBV15 and TRBJ2-3; no reliable D call. Trimming cost V 5 bases and J 3 bases, with 6 bases left between them. The CDR3 is made up of 12 amino acids. Germline V gene lookup returns CDR1 LNHNV and CDR2 YYDKDF (reference sequence). DNA for the CDR3: TGTGCCACCAGCCACGCGACAGATACGCAGTATTTT. This sequence encodes CATSHATDTQYF. The full variable domain, in which reference TRBV15 and TRBJ2-3 provide the parts outside the CDR3, is DAMVIQNPRYQVTQFGKPVTLSCSQTLNHNVMYWYQQKSSQAPKLLFHYYDKDFNNEADTPDNFQSRRPNTSFCFLDIRSPGLGDTAMYLCATSHATDTQYFGPGTRLTVL.

The gene calls are TRBV7-9 and TRBJ2-1, with D uncertain. This CDR3 comprises 14 residues. The ends were cut back, 2 bases at V and 4 bases at J, with 9 bases in the middle. The V gene's germline CDR1 is SEHNR and CDR2 FQNEAQ (reference sequence). The CDR3 is CASSLKVHYNEQFF. The CDR3 DNA is TGTGCCAGCAGCTTAAAGGTTCATTACAATGAGCAGTTCTTC.

The rearrangement links TRBV12-5 to TRBJ2-3; no clear D. The germline CDR1 and CDR2 sequences are LGHNT and FRNRAP. This CDR3 comprises 12 residues. V was pared by 6 bases and J by 2 bases, with 6 bases between. CDR3 region: CASGLDTDTQYF. CDR3 coding DNA: TGTGCTAGTGGCCTAGACACAGATACGCAGTATTTT.

The CDR3 loop is CATSLGVDTGELFF. The CDR3, as DNA: TGTGCCACGTCCCTAGGAGTTGATACCGGGGAGCTGTTTTTT. The chain couples TRBV19 to TRBJ2-2; D remains ambiguous. Trimming stripped 10 bases from V and 5 bases from J, with 17 bases between. This CDR3 region has 14 residues. Germline-derived CDR1 and CDR2 are LNHDA and SQIVND (reference sequence).

In the case of this clone: The same CDR3 also results from other DNA sequences found in this sample. This chain connects TRBV28 to TRBJ2-7, with D possibly matching TRBD2 (6 bases). The CDR3 contains 13 residues. Germline V gene sequence: CDR1 MDHEN, CDR2 SYDVKM. The germline V and J ends were trimmed by 5 bases and 3 bases, with 11 bases remaining between them. The CDR3 reads CASSPPTSYEQYF. Written as DNA, the CDR3 is TGTGCCAGCAGTCCACCGACTAGCTACGAGCAGTACTTC.

In DNA, the CDR3 is TGTGCCAGCAGTTCACAGGGATTGAACACCGGGGAGCTGTTTTTT. This translates into CASSSQGLNTGELFF. The rearrangement joins TRBV6-5 to TRBJ2-2; tentatively, D is TRBD1 (6 bases). Trimming cost V 4 bases and J 1 base, with 10 bases left between them. The CDR3 runs 15 residues. CDR1 MNHEY and CDR2 SVGAGI come from the germline V gene.

DNA of the CDR3: TGTGCCAGCAGCCGCGGATACTCCTACGAGCAGTACTTC. Its protein is CASSRGYSYEQYF. The gene calls are TRBV6-5 and TRBJ2-7; D uncertain. With 6 bases removed from V and 0 bases from J, the gap between germline ends came to 9 bases. CDR3 length: 13 residues. CDR1 and CDR2 from the germline V gene are MNHEY and SVGAGI.

The V and J genes are TRBV5-8 and TRBJ1-2, with D hard to call. The V gene lost 4 bases and the J gene lost 4 bases, with 14 bases spanning the gap. CDR3 length equals 14 residues. Germline CDR1 reads SGHTS; CDR2 reads YDEGEE. This CDR3 reads CASSGTADPYGYTF. The DNA for the CDR3 is TGTGCCAGCAGCGGCACGGCAGACCCCTATGGCTACACCTTC.

V usage is TRBV19 and J usage is TRBJ1-4; D is unresolved. Germline-derived CDR1 and CDR2 are LNHDA and SQIVND (reference sequence). Trimming took off 1 base at V and 0 bases at J, with 6 bases between the two ends. CDR3 length: 15 residues. CDR3 protein: CASSIGAATNEKLFF. As DNA, the CDR3 is TGTGCCAGTAGTATAGGGGCGGCAACTAATGAAAAACTGTTTTTT.

The chain carries TRBV10-3 and TRBJ2-7, with D unresolved. The CDR3 sequence is 12 residues long. Trimming cost V 0 bases and J 3 bases, with 3 bases left between them. Per germline, CDR1 ENHRY and CDR2 SYGVKD. Written as DNA, the CDR3 is TGTGCCATCAGTGAGTCGAGCTACGAGCAGTACTTC. It encodes CAISESSYEQYF.